The rows below give T cell receptor beta chains drawn from one sample of a study of blood T cell repertoires in COVID-19. Data came from immunoSEQ multiplex PCR; TCRdb stores just in-frame clones and leaves some out. The sample lists 200,000 to 250,000 clones, about nine tenths occurring once. Sequencing was carried out using peripheral blood. These receptors were taken from a woman aged 50 to 60 with acute or convalescent COVID-19. CDR3s include the opening cysteine and the closing phenylalanine or tryptophan. D genes are given only for firm matches. For some rows the clone size is stated as once, few or many, or as a class when expanded; others skip it.

D,J,V,size,CDR3,DNA
.,TRBJ1-1,TRBV19,.,CASSAPRGGRTNTEAFF,TGTGCCAGTAGTGCCCCACGAGGAGGCCGAACCAACACTGAAGCTTTCTTT
TRBD2,TRBJ2-7,TRBV30,.,CAWDGLAGASYEQYF,TGTGCCTGGGACGGGCTAGCGGGAGCCTCCTACGAGCAGTACTTC
TRBD2,TRBJ2-1,TRBV7-6,once,CASSLVPRTSGGLDEQFF,TGTGCCAGCAGCTTAGTCCCAAGAACTAGCGGGGGTTTGGATGAGCAGTTCTTC
TRBD2,TRBJ2-3,TRBV7-3,.,CASSPGGGRGADTQYF,TGTGCCAGCAGCCCCGGGGGGGGAAGAGGAGCAGATACGCAGTATTTT
.,TRBJ2-6,TRBV7-8,.,CASTTLGLSGANVLTF,TGTGCCAGCACCACCCTCGGGTTATCTGGGGCCAACGTCCTGACTTTC
.,TRBJ2-7,TRBV4-1,.,CASSQEGGGLSYEQYF,TGCGCCAGCAGCCAAGAAGGGGGGGGACTCTCCTACGAGCAGTACTTC
TRBD1,TRBJ2-5,TRBV11-3,.,CASSLVGDRGKETQYF,TGTGCCAGCAGCTTAGTAGGGGACAGGGGAAAAGAGACCCAGTACTTC
TRBD1,TRBJ1-4,TRBV10-3,.,CAIQPGQGDEKLFF,TGTGCCATCCAACCGGGACAGGGGGATGAAAAACTGTTTTTT
.,TRBJ2-2,TRBV4-1,.,CASSQRGLNTGELFF,TGCGCCAGCAGCCAACGGGGTCTGAACACCGGGGAGCTGTTTTTT
TRBD1,TRBJ1-1,TRBV3-1/TRBV3-2,.,CASSQNPGTGLTEAFF,TGTGCCAGCAGCCAAAATCCCGGGACAGGGCTCACTGAAGCTTTCTTT
.,TRBJ2-3,TRBV10-1,.,CASRSDYRLEANTQYF,TGCGCCAGCAGATCGGACTACCGACTTGAGGCTAATACGCAGTATTTT
TRBD2,TRBJ2-1,TRBV24-1,.,CATSDQNSGGFYNEQFF,TGTGCCACCAGTGACCAAAATAGCGGGGGATTTTACAATGAGCAGTTCTTC
.,TRBJ1-5,TRBV28,.,CASTRDVQPQHF,TGTGCCAGCACCCGAGATGTTCAGCCCCAGCATTTT
TRBD2,TRBJ2-1,TRBV3-1/TRBV3-2,.,CASRPNSGGGSEQFF,TGTGCCAGCAGACCCAATAGCGGGGGAGGTAGTGAGCAGTTCTTC
.,TRBJ2-7,TRBV30,few,CAWSPGVEQYF,TGTGCCTGGAGTCCAGGGGTCGAGCAGTACTTC
TRBD2,TRBJ2-3,TRBV9,.,CASSVRVSGRVTDTQYF,TGTGCCAGCAGCGTAAGAGTAAGCGGGAGGGTCACAGATACGCAGTATTTT
.,TRBJ1-2,TRBV18,once,CASSPPVSAGGYTF,TGTGCCAGCTCACCACCGGTGTCCGCCGGTGGCTACACCTTC
.,TRBJ2-5,TRBV10-3,.,CAISGPEETQYF,TGTGCCATCAGTGGGCCAGAAGAGACCCAGTACTTC
TRBD1,TRBJ2-5,TRBV5-1,.,CASSPGTGGEVTQYF,TGCGCCAGCAGCCCAGGGACAGGGGGCGAGGTGACCCAGTACTTC
TRBD1,TRBJ2-7,TRBV27,.,CASSWGTGVYEQYF,TGTGCCAGCAGTTGGGGGACAGGGGTATACGAGCAGTACTTC
TRBD1,TRBJ2-2,TRBV5-4,.,CASSLTGGGRIGELFF,TGTGCCAGCAGCCTGACAGGGGGCGGAAGGATCGGGGAGCTGTTTTTT
.,TRBJ1-6,TRBV21-1,.,CASSKSKGGHHGSPLHF,TGTGCCAGCAGCAAATCAAAAGGGGGACACCACGGTTCACCCCTCCACTTT
.,TRBJ2-1,TRBV12-5,.,CASGSGDYNEQFF,TGTGCTAGTGGTTCCGGGGACTACAATGAGCAGTTCTTC